This T cell receptor (beta chain) emerged from a study of cytomegalovirus exposure and HLA in healthy donors. Study-wide results and limits: Excluded: some indistinguishable V segments such as TRBV6-2 and TRBV6-3.

After removal of 3 bases from V and 3 bases from J, the junction contained 4 bases not matched to a gene. The length of the CDR3 is 15 residues. Germline V lookup: CDR1 MDHEN, CDR2 SYDVKM. Notes on this clone: The antigen remains undetermined.

Researchers ran the PCR with 60 Vbeta and 13 Jbeta primers. Measured with immunoSEQ multiplex PCR; TCRdb has only the in-frame clones, and not every one. This repertoire shows fewer than 150,000 clones, 76% found once; its top ten account for approximately 4%. This TCR was sampled from a man aged 18-30 years in good health and CMV-seronegative. Sequencing input: PBMCs. The rearrangement uses TRBV28 and TRBJ2-3; TRBD2 matches 9 bases. The CDR3 region has the DNA TGTGCCAGCAGTTTCGCTAGCGGGATAACAGATACGCAGTATTTT. It yields the protein CASSFASGITDTQYF.